This is a list of T cell receptor beta chains from one sample in a study of CD8 T cells in ankylosing spondylitis. Each CDR3 protein gets one entry after TCRdb re-called the 5' RACE reads with MiXCR. Of approximately 540,000 distinct CDR3 sequences listed, roughly 12% are singletons. The sample taken for sequencing was blood, either unsorted or a sorted T cell fraction (not recorded which). All receptors derive from a male donor with ankylosing spondylitis. CDR3s include the opening cysteine and the closing phenylalanine or tryptophan. Fields, in order: clone size, J gene, D gene, V gene, CDR3 protein, CDR3 DNA. D genes are given only for firm matches. Only some rows state a clone size, as once, few, many or a class for expanded clones.

>few|TRBJ2-1|NA|TRBV27
CASSPPFGRVANEQFF
TGTGCCAGCAGTCCACCCTTTGGGCGCGTGGCCAATGAGCAGTTCTTC
>many|TRBJ1-2|NA|TRBV20-1
CSAPGRGAFDYGYTF
TGCAGTGCCCCGGGAAGGGGGGCCTTCGACTATGGCTACACCTTC
>few|TRBJ2-2|NA|TRBV3-1
CASSQAGYAGELFF
TGTGCCAGCAGCCAAGCTGGCTACGCCGGGGAGCTGTTTTTT
>NA|TRBJ2-2|NA|TRBV7-2
CASSSATYTFTGELFF
TGTGCCAGCAGCTCGGCAACTTACACCTTCACCGGGGAGCTGTTTTTT
>many|TRBJ1-2|NA|TRBV7-2
CASSLYEGRGYTF
TGTGCCAGCAGCCTATATGAGGGCCGGGGCTACACCTTC
>NA|TRBJ2-3|NA|TRBV7-2
CASSLEVDAGTQYF
TGTGCCAGCAGCTTAGAGGTGGATGCGGGTACGCAGTATTTT
>few|TRBJ2-3|TRBD2|TRBV7-9
CASSLPPASGTTDTQYF
TGTGCCAGCAGCCTTCCCCCGGCTAGCGGAACCACAGATACGCAGTATTTT
>NA|TRBJ2-7|NA|TRBV24-1
CATSDSLTVTYEQYF
TGTGCCACCAGTGATTCCTTGACAGTGACCTACGAGCAGTACTTC
>few|TRBJ2-1|TRBD2|TRBV6-1
CASSGGRFNEQFF
TGTGCCAGCAGTGGCGGGAGATTCAATGAGCAGTTCTTC
>few|TRBJ2-3|TRBD1|TRBV12-3/TRBV12-4
CASSLDRGRMKQYF
TGTGCCAGCAGTTTAGACAGGGGGCGTATGAAGCAGTATTTT
>few|TRBJ2-5|NA|TRBV10-3
CAISGTPRETQYF
TGTGCCATCAGCGGGACCCCGAGGGAGACCCAGTACTTC
>many|TRBJ2-3|TRBD1|TRBV12-3/TRBV12-4
CASSLQGAADTQYF
TGTGCCAGCAGTTTGCAGGGGGCTGCAGATACGCAGTATTTT
>few|TRBJ2-1|NA|TRBV5-1
CASRANYNEQFF
TGCGCCAGCAGGGCTAACTACAATGAGCAGTTCTTC
>medium-sized|TRBJ2-1|TRBD2|TRBV12-3/TRBV12-4
CASSLALRRGLAGRSSYNEQFF
TGTGCCAGCAGTTTAGCGTTACGAAGAGGACTAGCGGGAAGAAGCTCCTACAATGAGCAGTTCTTC
>NA|TRBJ2-1|TRBD2|TRBV3-1
CASSHRASGKDEQFF
TGTGCCAGCAGTCACCGGGCTAGCGGGAAGGATGAGCAGTTCTTC
>few|TRBJ2-7|NA|TRBV20-1
CSASEGKGFPYEQYF
TGCAGTGCTAGCGAGGGGAAGGGGTTCCCCTACGAGCAGTACTTC
>few|TRBJ2-1|NA|TRBV7-8
CASSLVPASRNEQFF
TGTGCCAGCAGCTTAGTTCCAGCTTCACGCAATGAGCAGTTCTTC
>NA|TRBJ2-1|NA|TRBV10-3
CATRGGENNEQFF
TGTGCCACTCGGGGCGGGGAGAACAATGAGCAGTTCTTC
>few|TRBJ2-7|NA|TRBV2
CASSDDYPSYEQYF
TGTGCCAGCAGTGACGACTACCCATCCTACGAGCAGTACTTC
>few|TRBJ2-3|NA|TRBV7-9
CASSPGLLGTDTQYF
TGTGCCAGCAGCCCAGGGCTTTTGGGCACAGATACGCAGTATTTT
>NA|TRBJ2-3|NA|TRBV25-1
CASSLSRQTGTDTQYF
TGTGCCAGCAGTCTATCCCGACAGACAGGCACAGATACGCAGTATTTT
>NA|TRBJ2-2|NA|TRBV24-1
CATSDSSRNTGELFF
TGTGCCACCAGTGATTCGTCTAGGAACACCGGGGAGCTGTTTTTT
>NA|TRBJ2-3|NA|TRBV4-2
CASSQEWTVTDTQYF
TGTGCCAGCAGCCAAGAATGGACAGTCACAGATACGCAGTATTTT
>NA|TRBJ1-4|NA|TRBV2
CASSWKRLNEKLFF
TGTGCCAGCAGTTGGAAACGGCTTAATGAAAAACTGTTTTTT
>NA|TRBJ2-1|NA|TRBV6-4
CASSDSGTGGYNEQFF
TGTGCCAGCAGTGACTCGGGGACTGGGGGCTACAATGAGCAGTTCTTC
>NA|TRBJ2-7|NA|TRBV30
CAWTTQGEQYF
TGTGCCTGGACCACCCAGGGCGAGCAGTACTTC
>NA|TRBJ1-1|NA|TRBV2
CASTPRTLNTEAFF
TGTGCCAGCACCCCCCGGACCCTGAACACTGAAGCTTTCTTT
>few|TRBJ1-5|TRBD1|TRBV6-5
CASSYFTGGVNQPQHF
TGTGCCAGCAGTTACTTCACAGGGGGCGTCAATCAGCCCCAGCATTTT
>many|TRBJ2-5|TRBD1|TRBV14
CASSQGAGGMETQYF
TGTGCCAGCAGCCAAGGGGCAGGGGGTATGGAGACCCAGTACTTC
>NA|TRBJ2-3|NA|TRBV6-1
CASTRDGGTDTQYF
TGTGCCAGCACCCGGGACGGGGGCACAGATACGCAGTATTTT
>NA|TRBJ1-5|TRBD1|TRBV20-1
CSARGGTGVGQPQHF
TGCAGTGCTAGAGGAGGGACAGGGGTAGGGCAGCCCCAGCATTTT
>few|TRBJ2-7|NA|TRBV5-6
CASRANRVWEQYF
TGTGCCAGCAGGGCGAACAGGGTCTGGGAGCAGTACTTC
>few|TRBJ2-5|NA|TRBV6-2/TRBV6-3
CASKAGIQETQYF
TGTGCCAGCAAGGCGGGAATCCAAGAGACCCAGTACTTC
>few|TRBJ2-1|NA|TRBV4-2
CASSQEGATRASYNEQFF
TGTGCCAGCAGCCAAGAGGGAGCGACTAGAGCCTCCTACAATGAGCAGTTCTTC
>NA|TRBJ2-7|NA|TRBV7-9
CASSAILGARHEQYF
TGTGCCAGCAGCGCGATCTTGGGGGCGAGGCACGAGCAGTACTTC
>NA|TRBJ2-3|TRBD2|TRBV7-9
CASSREGGGGVDTQYF
TGTGCCAGCAGCAGAGAGGGTGGCGGGGGTGTAGATACGCAGTATTTT
>NA|TRBJ2-7|NA|TRBV20-1
CSARGGTPEQYF
TGCAGTGCTAGAGGGGGGACTCCCGAGCAGTACTTC
>NA|TRBJ2-1|TRBD2|TRBV4-2
CASSQGASGTRNEQFF
TGTGCCAGCAGCCAAGGGGCTAGCGGGACGCGTAATGAGCAGTTCTTC
>NA|TRBJ2-7|TRBD1|TRBV11-2
CASTPRWAGTGGNEQYF
TGTGCCAGCACCCCCAGATGGGCCGGGACAGGGGGAAACGAGCAGTACTTC
>many|TRBJ2-5|TRBD2|TRBV12-3/TRBV12-4
CASSPTPGTSGLLRETQYF
TGTGCCAGCAGTCCGACCCCCGGGACTAGCGGTTTATTGCGGGAGACCCAGTACTTC
>NA|TRBJ2-3|TRBD1|TRBV20-1
CSATTGTGWNTQYF
TGCAGTGCAACGACCGGGACAGGGTGGAATACGCAGTATTTT